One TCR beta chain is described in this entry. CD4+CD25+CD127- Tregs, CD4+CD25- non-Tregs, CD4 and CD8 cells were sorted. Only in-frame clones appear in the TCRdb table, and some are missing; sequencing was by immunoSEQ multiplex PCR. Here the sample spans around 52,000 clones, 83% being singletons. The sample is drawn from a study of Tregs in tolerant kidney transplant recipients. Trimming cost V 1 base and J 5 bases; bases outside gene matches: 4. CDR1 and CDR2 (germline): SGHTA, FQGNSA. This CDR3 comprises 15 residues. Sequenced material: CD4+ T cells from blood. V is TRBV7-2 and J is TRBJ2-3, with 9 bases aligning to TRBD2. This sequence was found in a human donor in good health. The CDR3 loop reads CASSLEGGRVDTQYF. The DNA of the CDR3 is TGTGCCAGCAGCTTAGAAGGCGGGAGGGTAGATACGCAGTATTTT.